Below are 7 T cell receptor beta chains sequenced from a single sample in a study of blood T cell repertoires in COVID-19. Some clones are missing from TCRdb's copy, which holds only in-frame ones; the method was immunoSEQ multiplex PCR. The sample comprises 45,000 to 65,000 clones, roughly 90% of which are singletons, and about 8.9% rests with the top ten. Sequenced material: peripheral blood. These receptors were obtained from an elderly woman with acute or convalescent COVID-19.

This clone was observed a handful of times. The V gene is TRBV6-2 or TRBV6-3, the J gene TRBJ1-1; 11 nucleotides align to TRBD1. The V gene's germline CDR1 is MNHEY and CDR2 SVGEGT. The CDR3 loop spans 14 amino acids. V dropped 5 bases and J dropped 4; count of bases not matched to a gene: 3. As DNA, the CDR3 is TGTGCCAGCAGTACGGGACAGGGGGTCACTGAAGCTTTCTTT. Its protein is CASSTGQGVTEAFF.

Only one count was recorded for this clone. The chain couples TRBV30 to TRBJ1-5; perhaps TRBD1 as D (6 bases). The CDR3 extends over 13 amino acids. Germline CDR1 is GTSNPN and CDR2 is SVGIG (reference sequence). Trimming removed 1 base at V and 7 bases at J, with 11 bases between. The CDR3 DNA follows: TGTGCCTGGAGTGACAGGGCGTACCAGCCCCAGCATTTT. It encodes CAWSDRAYQPQHF.

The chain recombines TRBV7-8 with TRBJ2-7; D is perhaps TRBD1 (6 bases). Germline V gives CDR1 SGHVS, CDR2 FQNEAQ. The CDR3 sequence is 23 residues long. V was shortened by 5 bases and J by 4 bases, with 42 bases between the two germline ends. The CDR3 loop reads CASSPKEKVWGLGRIHGSYEQYF. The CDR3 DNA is TGTGCCAGCAGCCCGAAGGAAAAAGTTTGGGGGCTGGGTCGGATACATGGATCTTACGAGCAGTACTTC.

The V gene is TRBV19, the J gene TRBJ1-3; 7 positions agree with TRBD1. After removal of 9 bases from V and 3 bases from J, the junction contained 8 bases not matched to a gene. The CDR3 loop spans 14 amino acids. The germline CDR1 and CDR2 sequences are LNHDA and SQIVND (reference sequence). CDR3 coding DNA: TGTGCCAGCAAGGAACAGGGGCTTGGAAACACCATATATTTT. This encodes CASKEQGLGNTIYF.

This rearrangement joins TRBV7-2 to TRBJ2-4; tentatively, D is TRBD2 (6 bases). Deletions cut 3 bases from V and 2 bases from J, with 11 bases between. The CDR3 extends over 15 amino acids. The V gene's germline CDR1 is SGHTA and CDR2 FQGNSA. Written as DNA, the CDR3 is TGTGCCAGCAGCTTGGGGGGAGCATCCAAAAACATTCAGTACTTC. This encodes CASSLGGASKNIQYF.

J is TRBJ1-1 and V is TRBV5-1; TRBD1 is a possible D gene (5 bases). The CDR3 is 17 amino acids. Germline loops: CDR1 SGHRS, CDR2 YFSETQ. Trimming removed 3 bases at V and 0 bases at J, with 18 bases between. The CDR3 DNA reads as TGCGCCAGCAGCTCGTCGGCGGGACTCAGACTGAACACTGAAGCTTTCTTT. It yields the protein CASSSSAGLRLNTEAFF. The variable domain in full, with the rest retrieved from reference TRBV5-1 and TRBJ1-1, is KAGVTQTPRYLIKTRGQQVTLSCSPISGHRSVSWYQQTPGQGLQFLFEYFSETQRNKGNFPGRFSGRQFSNSRSEMNVSTLELGDSALYLCASSSSAGLRLNTEAFFGQGTRLTVV.

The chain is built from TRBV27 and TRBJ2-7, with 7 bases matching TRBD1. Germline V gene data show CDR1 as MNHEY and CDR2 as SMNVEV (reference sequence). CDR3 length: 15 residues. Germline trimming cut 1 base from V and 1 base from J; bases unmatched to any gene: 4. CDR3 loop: CASSLLGTASYEQYF. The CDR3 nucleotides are TGTGCCAGCAGTTTATTGGGGACAGCTTCCTACGAGCAGTACTTC.